Listed below are T cell receptor beta chains from one sample, sequenced in a study of shared clonotypes between healthy human individuals. TCRdb's copy holds only in-frame clones and misses some; the assay was immunoSEQ multiplex PCR. This table holds about 2 million clones, 85% to 95% found once. Sequencing was done on a sample of naive CD4+ T cells sorted from blood. Receptor source: a man younger than 35 in good health. CDR3s include the opening cysteine and the closing phenylalanine or tryptophan. D genes are given only for firm matches. The listing skips clone size in some rows; elsewhere it reads once, few, many or a size class.

J,D,length,size,V,CDR3,DNA
TRBJ1-3,.,13,.,TRBV2,CATRGTAGNTIYF,TGTGCCACCCGGGGTACCGCTGGAAACACCATATATTTT
TRBJ2-3,.,22,.,TRBV13,CASSSTHFWGQEWAPSTDTQYF,TGTGCCAGCAGCTCAACCCACTTCTGGGGGCAGGAATGGGCTCCTAGCACAGATACGCAGTATTTT
TRBJ1-1,TRBD1,15,.,TRBV11-2,CASSFRTGQNTEAFF,TGTGCCAGCAGCTTCAGGACAGGGCAGAACACTGAAGCTTTCTTT
TRBJ2-5,.,10,.,TRBV20-1,CSAGVETQYF,TGCAGTGCCGGGGTGGAGACCCAGTACTTC
TRBJ2-2,.,11,few,TRBV19,CASSIGRELFF,TGTGCCAGTAGTATTGGTAGGGAGCTGTTTTTT
TRBJ2-2,TRBD1,14,.,TRBV28,CASSSGQGTGELFF,TGTGCCAGCAGCTCTGGACAGGGCACCGGGGAGCTGTTTTTT
TRBJ1-4,TRBD1,17,.,TRBV5-1,CASSLGGQVAPNEKLFF,TGCGCCAGCAGCTTGGGGGGACAGGTTGCTCCTAATGAAAAACTGTTTTTT
TRBJ2-1,TRBD2,14,.,TRBV5-1,CASSLGGGQSEQFF,TGCGCCAGCAGCCTGGGGGGAGGGCAAAGTGAGCAGTTCTTC
TRBJ1-1,TRBD1,17,.,TRBV27,CASSFLGQGAKNTEAFF,TGTGCCAGCAGTTTTCTGGGACAGGGGGCGAAGAACACTGAAGCTTTCTTT
TRBJ2-3,TRBD1,14,.,TRBV18,CASSPGQGAYTQYF,TGTGCCAGCTCACCGGGACAGGGGGCATATACGCAGTATTTT
TRBJ2-7,TRBD1,16,.,TRBV30,CAWRASGQGWSYEQYF,TGTGCCTGGAGAGCATCCGGACAGGGTTGGTCCTACGAGCAGTACTTC
TRBJ2-5,.,15,.,TRBV6-5,CASSYAGQLQETQYF,TGTGCCAGCAGTTACGCGGGACAGCTTCAAGAGACCCAGTACTTC
TRBJ2-1,.,15,.,TRBV5-4,CASSLIGSSSNEQFF,TGTGCCAGCAGCTTGATTGGCAGTTCATCCAATGAGCAGTTCTTC
TRBJ1-5,.,15,.,TRBV6-6,CASSYVQGMNQPQHF,TGTGCCAGCAGTTACGTCCAGGGGATGAATCAGCCCCAGCATTTT
TRBJ1-2,.,17,once,TRBV18,CASSPLLGSITSYGYTF,TGTGCCAGCTCACCACTCTTAGGGTCGATTACTTCCTATGGCTACACCTTC
TRBJ2-2,.,13,.,TRBV30,CAWSAGNTGELFF,TGTGCCTGGAGTGCAGGGAACACCGGGGAGCTGTTTTTT
TRBJ1-2,.,13,.,TRBV9,CASSVGYLYGYTF,TGTGCCAGCAGCGTAGGGTACCTCTATGGCTACACCTTC
TRBJ1-2,.,15,.,TRBV27,CASSSGTIQNYGYTF,TGTGCCAGCAGTTCAGGGACAATTCAAAACTATGGCTACACCTTC
TRBJ1-4,.,14,.,TRBV4-1,CASSPLQVGEKLFF,TGCGCCAGCAGCCCCCTGCAGGTTGGGGAAAAACTGTTTTTT
TRBJ2-3,TRBD2,15,.,TRBV30,CAWSGVAGGGDTQYF,TGTGCCTGGAGTGGGGTAGCGGGAGGGGGCGATACGCAGTATTTT
TRBJ2-3,TRBD2,17,.,TRBV5-1,CASSPVAGGPAADTQYF,TGCGCCAGCAGCCCGGTAGCGGGAGGGCCCGCCGCAGATACGCAGTATTTT
TRBJ1-2,.,13,.,TRBV14,CASSQGVAYGYTF,TGTGCCAGCAGCCAAGGGGTTGCCTATGGCTACACCTTC
TRBJ1-6,.,14,.,TRBV5-6,CASSFSITVSPLHF,TGTGCCAGCAGCTTTTCGATCACAGTTTCACCCCTCCACTTT
TRBJ2-7,.,15,.,TRBV2,CASRLMGIGTYEQYF,TGTGCCAGCAGGTTAATGGGAATTGGGACCTACGAGCAGTACTTC
TRBJ2-7,TRBD1,15,.,TRBV6-5,CASTYAGTGSYEQYF,TGTGCCAGCACCTACGCCGGGACAGGGTCCTACGAGCAGTACTTC
TRBJ2-3,TRBD2,16,.,TRBV28,CASSPGLAGAIDTQYF,TGTGCCAGCAGTCCTGGACTAGCGGGGGCGATAGATACGCAGTATTTT
TRBJ1-2,TRBD1,15,.,TRBV4-1,CASSPGQGVFYGYTF,TGCGCCAGCAGCCCTGGACAGGGGGTTTTCTATGGCTACACCTTC
TRBJ2-2,TRBD2,19,once,TRBV11-2,CASSPRGLLAGARAGELFF,TGTGCCAGCAGCCCCCGTGGCCTTTTAGCGGGAGCGAGAGCCGGGGAGCTGTTTTTT
TRBJ2-2,.,14,.,TRBV7-2,CASSLAQGTGELFF,TGTGCCAGCAGCTTAGCCCAGGGCACCGGGGAGCTGTTTTTT
TRBJ2-5,TRBD1,14,.,TRBV11-3,CASSPTGGSETQYF,TGTGCCAGCAGCCCGACAGGGGGGTCAGAGACCCAGTACTTC
TRBJ1-2,.,17,.,TRBV5-1,CASSLVGQGAKVYGYTF,TGCGCCAGCAGCTTGGTGGGACAAGGCGCAAAAGTGTATGGCTACACCTTC
TRBJ2-2,.,15,.,TRBV11-2,CASSLFQGNTGELFF,TGTGCCAGCAGCTTATTTCAGGGGAACACCGGGGAGCTGTTTTTT
TRBJ1-4,.,16,.,TRBV7-9,CASSPSLGLGNEKLFF,TGTGCCAGCAGCCCCAGTTTGGGGCTGGGTAATGAAAAACTGTTTTTT
TRBJ1-4,.,14,once,TRBV7-9,CASSLESFNEKLFF,TGTGCCAGCAGCTTGGAGTCCTTTAATGAAAAACTGTTTTTT
TRBJ1-5,TRBD1,15,.,TRBV6-1,CASRETGGGNQPQHF,TGTGCCAGCAGAGAAACAGGGGGCGGCAATCAGCCCCAGCATTTT
TRBJ2-1,TRBD1,14,.,TRBV6-1,CASVRTGVYNEQFF,TGTGCCAGCGTTAGGACAGGGGTCTACAATGAGCAGTTCTTC
TRBJ1-4,.,15,.,TRBV4-1,CASSQTGIVGEKLFF,TGCGCCAGCAGCCAAACAGGGATAGTTGGAGAAAAACTGTTTTTT
TRBJ1-4,TRBD1,15,.,TRBV25-1,CASSHTGTGEEKLFF,TGTGCCAGCAGCCATACAGGGACAGGGGAAGAAAAACTGTTTTTT
TRBJ2-3,.,13,once,TRBV18,CASSPVKMGDTYF,TGTGCCAGCTCACCGGTGAAGATGGGCGACACGTATTTT
TRBJ1-6,TRBD1,16,.,TRBV5-4,CASSSGQGDVYSPLHF,TGTGCCAGCAGCTCGGGGCAGGGGGACGTTTATTCACCCCTCCACTTT
TRBJ1-6,TRBD1,13,.,TRBV30,CASRGGAPSPLHF,TGTGCCTCCAGGGGGGGCGCCCCTTCACCCCTCCACTTT
TRBJ2-1,TRBD2,16,.,TRBV30,CAWSRGLTSSYNEQFF,TGTGCCTGGAGCCGGGGACTAACAAGCTCCTACAATGAGCAGTTCTTC
TRBJ2-2,.,16,.,TRBV6-5,CASSYFGKANTGELFF,TGTGCCAGCAGTTACTTTGGCAAAGCGAACACCGGGGAGCTGTTTTTT
TRBJ1-4,.,16,.,TRBV11-2,CASSLLKGPTNEKLFF,TGTGCCAGCAGCTTATTAAAGGGGCCAACTAATGAAAAACTGTTTTTT
TRBJ1-2,TRBD1,15,once,TRBV7-8,CASSSSGTGSKGYTF,TGTGCCAGCAGCTCCTCCGGGACAGGATCGAAGGGCTACACCTTC
TRBJ2-5,TRBD2,16,.,TRBV10-3,CAISPGTSGTGETQYF,TGTGCCATCAGCCCGGGGACTAGCGGGACGGGGGAGACCCAGTACTTC
TRBJ2-5,.,13,.,TRBV5-6,CASRLGAPETQYF,TGTGCCAGCAGACTGGGGGCCCCCGAGACCCAGTACTTC
TRBJ2-2,.,16,.,TRBV11-2,CASSLSGGTNTGELFF,TGTGCCAGCAGCTTAAGTGGCGGGACGAACACCGGGGAGCTGTTTTTT
TRBJ1-2,.,14,.,TRBV14,CASSQERAVYGYTF,TGTGCCAGCAGCCAAGAGAGGGCTGTCTATGGCTACACCTTC
TRBJ2-2,.,16,.,TRBV9,CASSAIAPGKTGELFF,TGTGCCAGCAGCGCGATTGCGCCAGGGAAAACCGGGGAGCTGTTTTTT